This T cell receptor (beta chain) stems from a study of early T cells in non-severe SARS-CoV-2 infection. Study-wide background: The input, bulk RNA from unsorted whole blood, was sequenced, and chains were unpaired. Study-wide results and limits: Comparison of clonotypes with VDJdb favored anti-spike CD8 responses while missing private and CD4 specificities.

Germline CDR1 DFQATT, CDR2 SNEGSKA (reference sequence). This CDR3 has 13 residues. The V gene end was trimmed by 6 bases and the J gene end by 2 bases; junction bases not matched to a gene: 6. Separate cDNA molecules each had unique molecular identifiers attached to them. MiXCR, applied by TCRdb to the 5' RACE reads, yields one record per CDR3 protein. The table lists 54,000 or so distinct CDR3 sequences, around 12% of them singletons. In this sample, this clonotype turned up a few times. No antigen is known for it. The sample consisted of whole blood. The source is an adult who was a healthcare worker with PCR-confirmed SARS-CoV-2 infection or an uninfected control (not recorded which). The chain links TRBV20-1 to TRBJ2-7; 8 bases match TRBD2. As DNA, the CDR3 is TGCAGTGCCGTGGGACTAGTCGCCTACGAGCAGTACTTC. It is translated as CSAVGLVAYEQYF.